This T cell receptor (beta chain) was recovered during a study of STAT5B mutations in CD4+ large granular lymphocyte leukemia. Assay: immunoSEQ multiplex PCR; the TCRdb copy retains only in-frame clones and omits some. Of 25,000 to 35,000 clones in the sample, approximately 81% were seen once. Whole-study findings and limits: 8/27 top patient clones versus 2/35 control clones were TRBV06-family.

As to this clone: Its specificity is unknown.

The CDR3 sequence is 16 residues long. V dropped 4 bases and J dropped 4; count of bases not matched to a gene: 5. Per the germline V gene, CDR1 is SGHAT and CDR2 is FQNNGV. The TCR comes from a human donor in good health. This chain uses TRBV11-2 with TRBJ2-2; 11 nucleotides line up with TRBD2. Sequencing used CD4+ T cells from blood buffy coats. The CDR3 is CASSSLSGGGTGELFF. The CDR3 region has the DNA TGTGCCAGCAGCTCCCTTAGCGGGGGGGGCACCGGGGAGCTGTTTTTT.